The 21 T cell receptor beta chains below come from one sample, sequenced in a study of CD8+ T cells in alopecia areata. Following RNA extraction, reverse transcription yielded cDNA that acted as the sequencing template. Sequencing used immunoSEQ multiplex PCR; TCRdb keeps in-frame clones, though not all of them. The table lists fewer than 200,000 clones, 55% to 75% of them singletons. Described treatment: oral pan-JAK inhibitor, 5-10 mg twice daily. Sequencing was performed on CD4+ T cells sorted from blood, taken at week 24, from a patient treated with tofacitinib. These receptors were taken from a human donor with alopecia areata.

This clone was picked up a small number of times. The CDR3 DNA sequence: TGCAGCGGACTACTGGGAGCGGGCACAGATACGCAGTATTTT. Its translation is CSGLLGAGTDTQYF. The chain uses TRBV29-1 and TRBJ2-3; D is possibly TRBD2 (5 bases). CDR3 length: 14 amino acids. Per the germline V gene, CDR1 is SQVTM and CDR2 is ANQGSEA. Trimming cost V 7 bases and J 1 base, with 15 bases left between them.

This chain connects TRBV7-9 to TRBJ2-7, with D maybe TRBD1 (6 bases). V lost 1 base and J lost 0, with 10 bases in between. The V gene's germline CDR1 is SEHNR and CDR2 FQNEAQ (reference sequence). The CDR3 spans 15 residues. Here the CDR3 reads CASSLGGTSSYEQYF. The CDR3 coding sequence is TGTGCCAGCAGCTTAGGGGGGACAAGCTCCTACGAGCAGTACTTC.

This chain connects TRBV15 to TRBJ2-3; 11 bases align to TRBD1. The CDR3 length is 16 residues. CDR1 is LNHNV, CDR2 YYDKDF, per germline (reference sequence). Trimming took 0 bases from V and 2 from J; bases not matched to a gene: 1. CDR3 nucleotides: TGTGCCACCAGCAGAGAGGACAGGGGGCACACAGATACGCAGTATTTT. This translates into CATSREDRGHTDTQYF.

In its sample, this clone was seen a few times. The chain has TRBV18 and TRBJ2-2, with D unclear. This CDR3 contains 12 residues. Per the germline V gene, CDR1 is KGHSH and CDR2 is LQKENI. V was clipped by 3 bases and J by 5 bases, with 4 bases between them. The CDR3 loop reads CASSPDTGELFF. The CDR3 region has the DNA TGTGCCAGCTCACCGGATACCGGGGAGCTGTTTTTT.

The genes are TRBV30 and TRBJ2-7; D is unresolved. Per the germline V gene, CDR1 is GTSNPN and CDR2 is SVGIG (reference sequence). V lost 3 bases, J lost 5 bases, and 11 bases lay in between. CDR3 length: 12 residues. The CDR3 loop reads CAWSANANEQYF. Written as DNA, the CDR3 is TGTGCCTGGAGCGCCAACGCCAACGAGCAGTACTTC.

The chain uses TRBV15 and TRBJ2-5; tentatively, D is TRBD2 (5 bases). The CDR3 extends over 17 amino acids. V dropped 1 base and J dropped 0 bases, with 15 bases sitting between them. CDR1 is LNHNV and CDR2 is YYDKDF in the germline V gene (reference sequence). The chain's CDR3 is CATSRAEGGRYQETQYF. CDR3 coding DNA: TGTGCCACCAGCAGAGCAGAGGGCGGTAGATACCAAGAGACCCAGTACTTC.

The rearrangement joins TRBV7-3 to TRBJ2-3, with 7 bases lining up with TRBD1. V was pared by 5 bases and J by 4 bases, with 12 bases of the junction left unmatched. Germline V gene data show CDR1 as SGHTA and CDR2 as FQGTGA. The CDR3 contains 16 residues. The DNA of the CDR3 is TGTGCCAGCAGCCCCCAGGGGGTCCCCGGGTCAGATACGCAGTATTTT. Translating it yields CASSPQGVPGSDTQYF.

The chain joins TRBV30 to TRBJ2-7; a possible D gene is TRBD1 (6 bases). V gave up 3 bases and J gave up 6 bases, with 15 bases separating them. CDR1 GTSNPN and CDR2 SVGIG come from the germline V gene (reference sequence). The CDR3 is made up of 13 amino acids. As DNA, the CDR3 is TGTGCCTGGAGCACGGGACACCTCCTCGAGCAGTACTTC. Translated: CAWSTGHLLEQYF.

V is TRBV29-1 and J is TRBJ1-5; D perhaps matches TRBD1 (5 bases). The CDR3 runs to 14 residues. The germline V gene encodes CDR1 SQVTM and CDR2 ANQGSEA. The V gene lost 5 bases and the J gene lost 5 bases, with 16 bases spanning the gap. CDR3 nucleotide sequence: TGCAGCGTTCGGGGGGAAGGAAGGGATCAGCCCCAGCATTTT. It yields the protein CSVRGEGRDQPQHF. The whole variable domain, remainder taken from reference TRBV29-1 and TRBJ1-5, is SAVISQKPSRDICQRGTSLTIQCQVDSQVTMMFWYRQQPGQSLTLIATANQGSEATYESGFVIDKFPISRPNLTFSTLTVSNMSPEDSSIYLCSVRGEGRDQPQHFGDGTRLSIL.

There are many counts of this clone. CDR3 sequence reads: CASSATNYNEQFF. In DNA form, the CDR3 reads TGTGCCAGCAGCGCAACGAACTACAATGAGCAGTTCTTC. The chain employs TRBV9 and TRBJ2-1; D not resolved. Trimming took 3 bases from V and 3 from J, leaving 7 bases between them. CDR3 length: 13 residues. Per germline, CDR1 SGDLS and CDR2 YYNGEE.

A few counts support this clone. The chain carries TRBV9 and TRBJ2-1, with no clear D. Germline V CDR1 and CDR2: SGDLS, YYNGEE. The CDR3 is made up of 15 amino acids. V dropped 6 bases and J dropped 0 bases, with 13 bases sitting between them. The CDR3 DNA follows: TGTGCCAGCACAATCGGCTCTAGCTCCTACAATGAGCAGTTCTTC. It is translated as CASTIGSSSYNEQFF.

This chain joins TRBV30 and TRBJ1-5; no reliable D call. Germline CDR1 reads GTSNPN; CDR2 reads SVGIG (reference sequence). The CDR3 covers 13 residues. The V and J ends lost 4 bases and 2 bases respectively, with 9 bases between them. The CDR3 DNA follows: TGTGCCTGGAACGGGGAGCGCAATCAGCCCCAGCATTTT. Its protein is CAWNGERNQPQHF.

V gene TRBV2 combines with J gene TRBJ2-7, with TRBD1 identical over 9 bases. After removal of 3 bases from V and 3 bases from J, the junction contained 3 bases not matched to a gene. The CDR3 covers 14 residues. The germline gives CDR1 SNHLY, CDR2 FYNNEI. As DNA, the CDR3 is TGTGCCAGCAGTGACGCGGGACAGGGCTACGAGCAGTACTTC. Translation: CASSDAGQGYEQYF.

The genes are TRBV29-1 and TRBJ2-3; D gene unclear. Looked up from germline, CDR1 is SQVTM and CDR2 is ANQGSEA. The V and J ends lost 3 bases and 2 bases respectively, with 9 bases between them. This CDR3 spans 13 amino acids. The CDR3 is CSVEPKYTDTQYF. CDR3 coding DNA: TGCAGCGTTGAGCCCAAATACACAGATACGCAGTATTTT.

The V gene is TRBV10-3, the J gene TRBJ2-5; D is ambiguous. V was shortened by 3 bases and J by 5 bases, with 13 bases between the two germline ends. Germline V gene data show CDR1 as ENHRY and CDR2 as SYGVKD. This CDR3 is built from 14 residues. In DNA, the CDR3 is TGTGCCATCAGTGATCAAACAGTTGGCGAGACCCAGTACTTC. The encoded protein is CAISDQTVGETQYF.

This chain links TRBV30 with TRBJ2-1; D is ambiguous. Germline CDR1 reads GTSNPN; CDR2 reads SVGIG (reference sequence). CDR3 size: 14 residues. V lost 5 bases and J 4 bases, leaving 15 bases between the germline ends. The CDR3 loop is CAWGSGRVYNEQFF. For the CDR3, the DNA is TGTGCCTGGGGTTCCGGACGGGTATACAATGAGCAGTTCTTC.

The genes are TRBV2 and TRBJ2-1, with 9 bases matching TRBD1. This CDR3 region has 14 residues. J gave up 0 bases and V 6 bases, and 0 bases lay outside the gene matches. Germline V gene data show CDR1 as SNHLY and CDR2 as FYNNEI. The CDR3 region is CASRTGGSYNEQFF. CDR3 bases: TGTGCCAGCAGGACAGGGGGCTCCTACAATGAGCAGTTCTTC.

The chain recombines TRBV5-6 with TRBJ1-4; D ambiguous. The V gene's germline CDR1 is SGHDT and CDR2 YYEEEE. V lost 1 base, J lost 5 bases, and 12 bases lay in between. The CDR3 totals 15 residues. The CDR3: CASSLLAGPNEKLFF. The CDR3 coding sequence is TGTGCCAGCAGCTTGTTAGCTGGTCCGAATGAAAAACTGTTTTTT. Together with reference TRBV5-6 and TRBJ1-4, the CDR3 gives the full variable domain: DAGVTQSPTHLIKTRGQQVTLRCSPKSGHDTVSWYQQALGQGPQFIFQYYEEEERQRGNFPDRFSGHQFPNYSSELNVNALLLGDSALYLCASSLLAGPNEKLFFGSGTQLSVL.

This clone was picked up a small number of times. The V call is TRBV7-2, the J call TRBJ2-7; D may be TRBD1 or TRBD2 (5 bases each). The CDR3 contains 14 residues. The V and J ends lost 4 bases and 8 bases respectively, with 18 bases between them. The germline gives CDR1 SGHTA, CDR2 FQGNSA. In DNA, the CDR3 is TGTGCCAGCAGCTCGGGGACCTTGAAGGCCAAGCAGTACTTC. Translation gives CASSSGTLKAKQYF. The full variable domain, completed using reference TRBV7-2 and TRBJ2-7, is GAGVSQSPSNKVTEKGKDVELRCDPISGHTALYWYRQSLGQGLEFLIYFQGNSAPDKSGLPSDRFSAERTGGSVSTLTIQRTQQEDSAVYLCASSSGTLKAKQYFGPGTRLTVT.

This clone has just a few counts. V is TRBV4-1 and J is TRBJ2-2, with 7 bases fitting TRBD2. CDR1 MGHRA and CDR2 YSYEKL come from the germline V gene. This CDR3 has 14 residues. Trimming took 3 bases from V and 6 from J; bases not matched to a gene: 4. For the CDR3, the DNA is TGCGCCAGCAGCCAGCCCGGACTAGCCGGGGAGCTGTTTTTT. Translated: CASSQPGLAGELFF.

CDR3 residues: CASSEARLGSPLHF. CDR3 in DNA: TGTGCCAGCAGTGAAGCGCGGTTAGGTTCACCCCTCCACTTT. The J gene is TRBJ1-6, the V gene TRBV6-1; D is unresolved. Trimming cost V 0 bases and J 9 bases, with 9 bases left between them. The CDR3 is made up of 14 amino acids. From germline, CDR1 is MNHNS and CDR2 SASEGT.